This TCR beta chain was observed in a study of T cell responses to AZD1222 COVID-19 vaccine. J was trimmed by 6 bases and V by 1 base; bases with no gene match: 3. There are 15 residues in the CDR3. The germline V gene encodes CDR1 LGHDT and CDR2 YNNKEL (reference sequence). Profiling relied on immunoSEQ multiplex PCR, and the TCRdb table lists in-frame clones only, not all of them. Found here are about 130,000 clones, about 93% of them singletons; the top ten hold roughly 7.2%. In this sample, this clone turned up once. Source: peripheral blood, taken on day 0 of AZD1222 vaccination. The J gene is TRBJ2-2, the V gene TRBV3-1 (or the pseudogene TRBV3-2); 9 positions match TRBD1. This clonotype originated in an adult in good health. The CDR3: CASSQVQGASGELFF. CDR3 sequence (DNA): TGTGCCAGCAGCCAAGTACAGGGGGCCTCCGGGGAGCTGTTTTTT.